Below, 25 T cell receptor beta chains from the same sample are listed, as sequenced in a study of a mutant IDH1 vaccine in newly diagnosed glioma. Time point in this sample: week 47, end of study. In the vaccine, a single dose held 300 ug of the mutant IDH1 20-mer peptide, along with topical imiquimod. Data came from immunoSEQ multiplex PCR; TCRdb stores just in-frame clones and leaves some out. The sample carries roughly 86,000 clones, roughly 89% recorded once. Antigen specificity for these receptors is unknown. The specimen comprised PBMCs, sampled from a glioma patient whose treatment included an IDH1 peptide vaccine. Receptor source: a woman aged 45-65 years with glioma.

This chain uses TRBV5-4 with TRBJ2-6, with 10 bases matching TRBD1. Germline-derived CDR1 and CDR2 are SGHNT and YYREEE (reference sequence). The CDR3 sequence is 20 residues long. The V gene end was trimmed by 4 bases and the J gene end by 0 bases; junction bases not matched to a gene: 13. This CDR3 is CASSAGQGTFLSSGANVLTF. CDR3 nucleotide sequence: TGTGCCAGCAGCGCGGGACAGGGGACCTTCTTAAGCTCTGGGGCCAACGTCCTGACTTTC.

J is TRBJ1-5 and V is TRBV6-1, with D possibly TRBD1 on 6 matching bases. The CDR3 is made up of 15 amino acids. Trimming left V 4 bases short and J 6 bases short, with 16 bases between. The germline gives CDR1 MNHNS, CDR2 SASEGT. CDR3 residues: CASSVTGFLGQPQHF. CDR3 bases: TGTGCCAGCAGTGTCACAGGGTTCCTGGGTCAGCCCCAGCATTTT.

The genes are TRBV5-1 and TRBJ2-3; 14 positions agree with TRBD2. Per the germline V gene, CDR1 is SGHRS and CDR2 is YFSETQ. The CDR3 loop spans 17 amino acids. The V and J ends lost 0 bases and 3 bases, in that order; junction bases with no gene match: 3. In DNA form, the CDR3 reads TGCGCCAGCAGCTTGGGGCGACTAGCGGGAGGGACAGATACGCAGTATTTT. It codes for CASSLGRLAGGTDTQYF.

DNA for the CDR3: TGCGCCAGCAGCCAAGATCGGGGAGCTGGCCAAGAGACCCAGTACTTC. This encodes CASSQDRGAGQETQYF. The chain has TRBV4-1 and TRBJ2-5; TRBD2 might be the D (5 bases). This CDR3 is 16 amino acids long. V lost 0 bases and J 1 base, leaving 12 bases between the germline ends. Germline V CDR1 and CDR2: MGHRA, YSYEKL.

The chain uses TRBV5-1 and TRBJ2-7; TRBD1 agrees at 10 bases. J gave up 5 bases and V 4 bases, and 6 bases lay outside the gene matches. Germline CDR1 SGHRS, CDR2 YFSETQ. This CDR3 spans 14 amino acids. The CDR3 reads CASSLPGQGHEQYF. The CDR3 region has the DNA TGCGCCAGCAGCCTACCGGGACAGGGGCACGAGCAGTACTTC.

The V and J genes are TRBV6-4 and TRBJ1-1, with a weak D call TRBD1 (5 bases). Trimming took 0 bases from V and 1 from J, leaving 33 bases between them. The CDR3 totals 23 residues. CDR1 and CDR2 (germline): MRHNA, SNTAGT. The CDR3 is CASSDSSLAGTRNRLPSNTEAFF. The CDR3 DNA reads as TGTGCCAGCAGTGACTCGAGCCTGGCCGGTACACGGAACAGGCTTCCATCGAACACTGAAGCTTTCTTT.

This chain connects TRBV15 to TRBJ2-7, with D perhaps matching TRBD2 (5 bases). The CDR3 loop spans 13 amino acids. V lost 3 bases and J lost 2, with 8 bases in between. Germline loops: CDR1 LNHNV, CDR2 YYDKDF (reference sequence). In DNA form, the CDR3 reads TGTGCCACCAGCAGCCCCGGGACCTACGAGCAGTACTTC. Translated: CATSSPGTYEQYF. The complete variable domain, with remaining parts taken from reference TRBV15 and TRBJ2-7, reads DAMVIQNPRYQVTQFGKPVTLSCSQTLNHNVMYWYQQKSSQAPKLLFHYYDKDFNNEADTPDNFQSRRPNTSFCFLDIRSPGLGDTAMYLCATSSPGTYEQYFGPGTRLTVT.

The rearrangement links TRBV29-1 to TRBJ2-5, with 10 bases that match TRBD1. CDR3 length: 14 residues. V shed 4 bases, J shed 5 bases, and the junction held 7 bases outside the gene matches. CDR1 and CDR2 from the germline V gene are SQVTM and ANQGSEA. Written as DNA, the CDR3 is TGCAGCGTTGTAAGACAGGGGGCAGGGGAGACCCAGTACTTC. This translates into CSVVRQGAGETQYF.

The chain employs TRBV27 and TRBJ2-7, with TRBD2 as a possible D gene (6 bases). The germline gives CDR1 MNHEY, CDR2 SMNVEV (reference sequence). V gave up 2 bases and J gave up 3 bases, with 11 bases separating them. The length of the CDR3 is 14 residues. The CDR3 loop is CASSLIGGIYEQYF. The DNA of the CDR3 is TGTGCCAGCAGTTTAATTGGAGGGATCTACGAGCAGTACTTC.

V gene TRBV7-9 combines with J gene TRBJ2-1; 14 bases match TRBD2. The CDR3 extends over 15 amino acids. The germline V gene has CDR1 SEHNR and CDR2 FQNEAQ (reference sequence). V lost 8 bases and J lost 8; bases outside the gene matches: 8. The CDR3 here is CASRRGTSGSYEQFF. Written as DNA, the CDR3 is TGTGCCAGCCGCCGAGGGACTAGCGGGAGCTATGAGCAGTTCTTC. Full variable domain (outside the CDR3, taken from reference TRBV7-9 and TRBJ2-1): DTGVSQNPRHKITKRGQNVTFRCDPISEHNRLYWYRQTLGQGPEFLTYFQNEAQLEKSRLLSDRFSAERPKGSFSTLEIQRTEQGDSAMYLCASRRGTSGSYEQFFGPGTRLTVL.

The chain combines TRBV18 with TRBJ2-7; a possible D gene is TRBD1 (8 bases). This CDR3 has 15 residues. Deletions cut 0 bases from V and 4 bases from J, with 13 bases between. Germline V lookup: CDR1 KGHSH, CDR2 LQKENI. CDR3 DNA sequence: TGTGCCAGCTCACCACCGGAACAGGGGGGGTACGAGCAGTACTTC. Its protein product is CASSPPEQGGYEQYF.

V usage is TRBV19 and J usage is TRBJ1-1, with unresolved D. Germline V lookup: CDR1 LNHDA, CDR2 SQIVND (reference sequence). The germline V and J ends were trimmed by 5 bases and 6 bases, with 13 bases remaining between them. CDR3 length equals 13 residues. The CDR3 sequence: CASSSVERAEAFF. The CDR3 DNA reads TGTGCCAGTAGTTCCGTGGAGAGGGCTGAAGCTTTCTTT.

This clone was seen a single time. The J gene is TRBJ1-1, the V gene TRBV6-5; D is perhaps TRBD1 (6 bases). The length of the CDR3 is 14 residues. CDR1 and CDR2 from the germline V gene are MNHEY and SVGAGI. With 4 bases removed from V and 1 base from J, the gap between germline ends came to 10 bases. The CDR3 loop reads CASSLDSPNTEAFF. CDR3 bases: TGTGCCAGCAGTTTGGACAGTCCGAACACTGAAGCTTTCTTT.

CDR3 residues: CASSSLRSRRTAMRKLFF. CDR3 in DNA: TGTGCCAGCAGCAGTCTTCGAAGCAGGAGGACCGCAATGAGGAAACTGTTTTTT. V gene TRBV11-2 combines with J gene TRBJ1-4; D not resolved. V was trimmed by 5 bases and J by 11 bases, leaving 30 bases between them. This CDR3 has 18 amino acids. The germline V gene has CDR1 SGHAT and CDR2 FQNNGV.

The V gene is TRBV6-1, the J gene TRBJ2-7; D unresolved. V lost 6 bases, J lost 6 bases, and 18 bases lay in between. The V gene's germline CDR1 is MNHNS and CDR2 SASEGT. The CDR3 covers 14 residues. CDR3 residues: CASRGVERPLEQYF. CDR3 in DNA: TGTGCCAGCAGGGGTGTGGAACGGCCCCTCGAGCAGTACTTC.

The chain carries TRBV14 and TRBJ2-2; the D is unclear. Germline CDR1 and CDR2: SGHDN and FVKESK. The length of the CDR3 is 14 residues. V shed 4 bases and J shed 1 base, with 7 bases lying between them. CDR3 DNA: TGTGCCAGCAGCCTGAGAGGGAACACCGGGGAGCTGTTTTTT. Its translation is CASSLRGNTGELFF.

In DNA form, the CDR3 reads TGTGCCAGCAGCAAAGGGGAGGGAACCGACGAGCAGTACTTC. Translating gives CASSKGEGTDEQYF. This chain joins TRBV21-1 and TRBJ2-7; TRBD2 is the table's D call, not checked against the DNA. TRBV21-1 is recorded as a pseudogene. The CDR3 runs 14 residues.

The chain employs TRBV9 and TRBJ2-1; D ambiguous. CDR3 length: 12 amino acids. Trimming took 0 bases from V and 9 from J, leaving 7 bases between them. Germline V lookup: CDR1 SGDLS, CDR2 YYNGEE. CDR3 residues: CASSVDEAEQFF. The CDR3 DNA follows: TGTGCCAGCAGCGTAGACGAGGCTGAGCAGTTCTTC.

CDR3 amino acids: CASIEGNTIYF. Here the CDR3 DNA reads TGTGCCAGCATCGAAGGGAACACCATATATTTT. The rearrangement joins TRBV7-9 to TRBJ1-3; D unresolved. V shed 7 bases and J shed 7 bases, with 8 bases lying between them. This CDR3 is built from 11 residues. Germline V gene lookup returns CDR1 SEHNR and CDR2 FQNEAQ (reference sequence).

The CDR3, as DNA: TGTGCCAGCACGGGACTAGCGAGGCCCTACGAGCAGTACTTC. Translated: CASTGLARPYEQYF. V usage is TRBV2 and J usage is TRBJ2-7, with 10 bases lining up with TRBD2. V gave up 7 bases and J gave up 2 bases; unmatched junction bases: 5. Germline CDR1 is SNHLY and CDR2 is FYNNEI. The CDR3 covers 14 residues. The entire variable domain, with the rest obtained from reference TRBV2 and TRBJ2-7, is as follows: EPEVTQTPSHQVTQMGQEVILRCVPISNHLYFYWYRQILGQKVEFLVSFYNNEISEKSEIFDDQFSVERPDGSNFTLKIRSTKLEDSAMYFCASTGLARPYEQYFGPGTRLTVT.

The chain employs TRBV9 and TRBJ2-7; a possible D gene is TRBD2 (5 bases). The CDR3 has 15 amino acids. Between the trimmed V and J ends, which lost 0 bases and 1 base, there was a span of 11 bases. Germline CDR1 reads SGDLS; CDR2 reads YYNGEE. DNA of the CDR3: TGTGCCAGCAGCGTAGGCGGGTTCAATTCCTACGAGCAGTACTTC. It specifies CASSVGGFNSYEQYF.

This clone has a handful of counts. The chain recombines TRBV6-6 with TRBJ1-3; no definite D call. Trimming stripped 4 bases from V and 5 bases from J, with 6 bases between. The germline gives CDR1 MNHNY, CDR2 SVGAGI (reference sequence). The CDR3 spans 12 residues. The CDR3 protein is CASSSTRNTIYF. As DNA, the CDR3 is TGTGCCAGCAGTTCAACAAGAAACACCATATATTTT.

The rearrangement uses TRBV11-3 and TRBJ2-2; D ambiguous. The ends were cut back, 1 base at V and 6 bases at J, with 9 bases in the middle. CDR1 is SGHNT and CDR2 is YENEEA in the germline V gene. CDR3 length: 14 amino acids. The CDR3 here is CASSLVGSAGELFF. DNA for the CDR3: TGTGCCAGCAGCTTAGTAGGGTCGGCCGGGGAGCTGTTTTTT.

The CDR3 DNA reads TGCGCCAGCAGCTTGGCCGTGGGGGGGCCCTTGCCAGATACGCAGTATTTT. Protein product: CASSLAVGGPLPDTQYF. The chain joins TRBV5-1 to TRBJ2-3; D perhaps matches TRBD2 (7 bases). Trimming shortened V by 0 bases and J by 4 bases, and 18 bases separated the two germline ends. This CDR3 is built from 17 residues. Germline-derived CDR1 and CDR2 are SGHRS and YFSETQ.

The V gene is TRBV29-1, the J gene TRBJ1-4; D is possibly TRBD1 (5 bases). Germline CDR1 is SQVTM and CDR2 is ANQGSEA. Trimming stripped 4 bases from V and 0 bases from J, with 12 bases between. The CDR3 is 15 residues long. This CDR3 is CSVGGADATNEKLFF. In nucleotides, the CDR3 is TGCAGCGTTGGAGGGGCGGACGCAACTAATGAAAAACTGTTTTTT.